These 11 T cell receptor beta chains came from one sample sequenced in a study of response to subunit inactivated influenza vaccine. TCRdb processed the RT-PCR reads anew with MiXCR; each CDR3 protein has one entry. The sample consists of roughly 500,000 distinct CDR3 sequences, roughly 25% of them appearing once. Here the sequenced sample was CD4+ T cells sorted from PBMCs, taken 5 days after vaccination. The origin of the receptors is a man over 45 who received an inactivated influenza vaccine.

This clonotype came up many times. The V gene is TRBV18, the J gene TRBJ2-5, with D possibly TRBD2 on 5 matching bases. Between the trimmed V and J ends, which lost 3 bases and 3 bases, there was a span of 8 bases. The germline gives CDR1 KGHSH, CDR2 LQKENI. The CDR3 is made up of 13 amino acids. CDR3 sequence reads: CASSPRGEETQYF. The CDR3, as DNA: TGTGCCAGCTCACCTCGGGGTGAAGAGACCCAGTACTTC.

The rearrangement links TRBV20-1 to TRBJ1-5; tentatively, D is TRBD1 (6 bases). Germline V gives CDR1 DFQATT, CDR2 SNEGSKA (reference sequence). This CDR3 is built from 14 residues. The ends were cut back, 5 bases at V and 3 bases at J, with 14 bases in the middle. The DNA for the CDR3 is TGCAGTGCTGGCAGAAACAGGGCCAATCAGCCCCAGCATTTT. Its translation: CSAGRNRANQPQHF.

Only a few counts were recorded for this clonotype. The V call is TRBV29-1, the J call TRBJ2-3, with 9 bases aligning to TRBD2. The V gene's germline CDR1 is SQVTM and CDR2 ANQGSEA. The CDR3 loop spans 17 amino acids. V lost 3 bases and J lost 2; bases outside the gene matches: 12. The CDR3, as DNA: TGCAGCGTTGATGACGCGCGGGGGGGCCTCAACACAGATACGCAGTATTTT. Protein: CSVDDARGGLNTDTQYF.

This clonotype was detected many times. V and J are TRBV7-9 and TRBJ2-7; D is perhaps TRBD1 or TRBD2 (5 bases each). CDR1 SEHNR and CDR2 FQNEAQ come from the germline V gene (reference sequence). The CDR3 runs 13 residues. V lost 5 bases and J 6 bases, leaving 14 bases between the germline ends. This CDR3 is CASSPSPGSEQYF. The CDR3 coding sequence is TGTGCCAGCAGCCCCTCCCCAGGGAGCGAGCAGTACTTC. Full variable domain (outside the CDR3, taken from reference TRBV7-9 and TRBJ2-7): DTGVSQNPRHKITKRGQNVTFRCDPISEHNRLYWYRQTLGQGPEFLTYFQNEAQLEKSRLLSDRFSAERPKGSFSTLEIQRTEQGDSAMYLCASSPSPGSEQYFGPGTRLTVT.

The V call is TRBV10-3, the J call TRBJ2-3; 15 positions match TRBD2. Germline CDR1 reads ENHRY; CDR2 reads SYGVKD. The CDR3 is 15 amino acids. The trim removed 11 bases at V and 6 bases at J, leaving 9 bases unmatched. The CDR3 DNA reads as TGTGCCTCAAAGGGACTAGCGGGAGGTCCCGATACGCAGTATTTT. Translated: CASKGLAGGPDTQYF.

The chain carries TRBV12-3 or TRBV12-4 and TRBJ2-2, with D possibly TRBD2 on 6 matching bases. The CDR3 runs 15 residues. V lost 2 bases to trimming and J lost 3 bases, with 10 bases between them. CDR3 region: CASSLRVADTGELFF. For the CDR3, the DNA is TGTGCCAGCAGTTTAAGGGTAGCGGACACCGGGGAGCTGTTTTTT.

The gene calls are TRBV3-1 and TRBJ1-2; D gene uncertain. This CDR3 spans 15 amino acids. V shed 4 bases and J shed 4 bases, with 16 bases lying between them. Germline values: CDR1 LGHDT, CDR2 YNNKEL (reference sequence). DNA of the CDR3: TGTGCCAGCAGCCCCGGAAACATCCCGGGCTATGGCTACACCTTC. This translates into CASSPGNIPGYGYTF. Drawing the rest from reference TRBV3-1 and TRBJ1-2, the complete variable domain is DTAVSQTPKYLVTQMGNDKSIKCEQNLGHDTMYWYKQDSKKFLKIMFSYNNKELIINETVPNRFSPKSPDKAHLNLHINSLELGDSAVYFCASSPGNIPGYGYTFGSGTRLTVV.

A remark on this clonotype: Because the CDR3 is missing its conserved closing phenylalanine or tryptophan, this is likely a read error. The V call is TRBV28, the J call TRBJ2-1; D might be TRBD2 (5 bases). The V end lost 6 bases, the J end lost 7 bases, and 22 bases lay between the germline ends. The CDR3 has 16 amino acids. Germline V CDR1 and CDR2: MDHEN, SYDVKM. The DNA of the CDR3 is TGTGCCAGCAGCCCGCTAGTCGGGGTGATAGGAAATGAGCAGTTCATC. Translating it yields CASSPLVGVIGNEQFI.

The sample holds one count of this clonotype. The gene calls are TRBV4-3 and TRBJ2-6; a possible D gene is TRBD2 (5 bases). V lost 0 bases and J lost 6, with 15 bases in between. Germline V gives CDR1 LGHNA, CDR2 YSLEER. CDR3 length equals 17 residues. The CDR3 protein is CASSQDVIGGLANVLTF. The CDR3 DNA follows: TGCGCCAGCAGCCAAGATGTTATCGGCGGGTTGGCCAACGTCCTGACTTTC.

This CDR3 reads CASRTGTLNTGELFF. The DNA for the CDR3 is TGTGCCAGCAGAACCGGGACCTTGAACACCGGGGAGCTGTTTTTT. This chain links TRBV6-1 with TRBJ2-2, with D perhaps being TRBD1 or TRBD2 (5 bases each). Trimming removed 6 bases from V and 1 base from J, with 12 bases in between. The CDR3 is 15 amino acids. Germline V gene sequence: CDR1 MNHNS, CDR2 SASEGT.

This clonotype was picked up a small number of times. The chain combines TRBV20-1 with TRBJ1-2, with a tentative D call TRBD1 (6 bases). The germline gives CDR1 DFQATT, CDR2 SNEGSKA (reference sequence). The germline V and J ends were trimmed by 3 bases and 5 bases, with 28 bases remaining between them. The CDR3 length is 18 residues. CDR3 sequence reads: CSARGVVDVLITGYGYTF. Here the CDR3 DNA reads TGCAGTGCTAGGGGGGTCGTGGACGTCCTTATCACAGGGTATGGCTACACCTTC.